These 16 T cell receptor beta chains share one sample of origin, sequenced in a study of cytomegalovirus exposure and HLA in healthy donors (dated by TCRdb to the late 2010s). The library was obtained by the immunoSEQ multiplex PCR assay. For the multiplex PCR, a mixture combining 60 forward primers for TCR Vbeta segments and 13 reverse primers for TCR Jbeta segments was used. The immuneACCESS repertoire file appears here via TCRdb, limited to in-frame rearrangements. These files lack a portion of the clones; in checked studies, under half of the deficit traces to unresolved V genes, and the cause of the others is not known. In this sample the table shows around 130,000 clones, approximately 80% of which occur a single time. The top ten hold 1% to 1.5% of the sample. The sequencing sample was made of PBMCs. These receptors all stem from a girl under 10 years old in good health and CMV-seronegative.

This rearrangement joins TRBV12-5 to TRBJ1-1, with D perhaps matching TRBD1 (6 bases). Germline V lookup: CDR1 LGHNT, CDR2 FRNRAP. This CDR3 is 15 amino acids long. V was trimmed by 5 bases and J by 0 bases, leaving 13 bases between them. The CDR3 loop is CASGPLTGLNTEAFF. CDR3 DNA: TGTGCTAGTGGTCCCTTGACAGGTTTGAACACTGAAGCTTTCTTT.

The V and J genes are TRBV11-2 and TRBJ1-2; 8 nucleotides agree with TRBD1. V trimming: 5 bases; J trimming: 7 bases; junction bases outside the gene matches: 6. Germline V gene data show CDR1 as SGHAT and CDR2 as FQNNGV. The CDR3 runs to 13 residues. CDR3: CASSNRGRGGYTF. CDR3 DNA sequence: TGTGCCAGCAGCAACAGGGGGAGGGGTGGCTACACCTTC.

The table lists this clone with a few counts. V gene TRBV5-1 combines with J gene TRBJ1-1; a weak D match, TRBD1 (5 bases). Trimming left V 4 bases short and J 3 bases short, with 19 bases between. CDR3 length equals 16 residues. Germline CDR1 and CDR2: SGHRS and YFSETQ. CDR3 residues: CASSPRVWGVDTEAFF. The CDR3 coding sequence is TGCGCCAGCAGCCCAAGGGTGTGGGGGGTTGACACTGAAGCTTTCTTT.

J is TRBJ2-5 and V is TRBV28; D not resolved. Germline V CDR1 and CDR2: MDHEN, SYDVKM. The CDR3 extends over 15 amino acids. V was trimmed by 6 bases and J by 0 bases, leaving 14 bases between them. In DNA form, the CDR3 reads TGTGCCAGCAGGTTTAGCCCAAGTAACCAAGAGACCCAGTACTTC. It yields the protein CASRFSPSNQETQYF.

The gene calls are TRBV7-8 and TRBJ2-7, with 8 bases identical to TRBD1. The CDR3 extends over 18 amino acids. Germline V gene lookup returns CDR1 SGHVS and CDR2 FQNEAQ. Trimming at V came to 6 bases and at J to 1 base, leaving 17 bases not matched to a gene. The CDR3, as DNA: TGTGCCAGCAGTTTACCCGGGACAGGAGTGAGGAGGTCCTACGAGCAGTACTTC. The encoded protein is CASSLPGTGVRRSYEQYF.

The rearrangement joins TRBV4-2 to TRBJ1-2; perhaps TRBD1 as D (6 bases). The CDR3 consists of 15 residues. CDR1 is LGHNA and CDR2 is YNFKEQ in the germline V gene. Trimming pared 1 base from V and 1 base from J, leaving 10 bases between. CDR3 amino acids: CASSQGPDSNYGYTF. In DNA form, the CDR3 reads TGTGCCAGCAGCCAAGGTCCGGACAGTAACTATGGCTACACCTTC.

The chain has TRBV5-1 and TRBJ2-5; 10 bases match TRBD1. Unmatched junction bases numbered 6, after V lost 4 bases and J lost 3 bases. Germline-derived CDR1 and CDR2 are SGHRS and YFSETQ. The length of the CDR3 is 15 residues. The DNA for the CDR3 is TGCGCCAGCAGCGTAGCCGGGACAGGGGAAGAGACCCAGTACTTC. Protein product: CASSVAGTGEETQYF.

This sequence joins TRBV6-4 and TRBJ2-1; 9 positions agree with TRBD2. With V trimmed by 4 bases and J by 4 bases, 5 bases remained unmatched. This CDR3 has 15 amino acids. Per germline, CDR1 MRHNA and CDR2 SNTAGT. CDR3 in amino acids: CASSVAGGNYNEQFF. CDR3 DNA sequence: TGTGCCAGCAGTGTGGCGGGAGGGAATTACAATGAGCAGTTCTTC.

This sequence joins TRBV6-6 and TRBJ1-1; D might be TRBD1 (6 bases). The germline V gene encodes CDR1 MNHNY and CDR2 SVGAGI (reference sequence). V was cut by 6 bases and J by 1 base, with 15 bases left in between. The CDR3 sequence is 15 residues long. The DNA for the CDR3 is TGTGCCAGCAGCCGACAGGTCGGCAGGAACACTGAAGCTTTCTTT. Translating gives CASSRQVGRNTEAFF.

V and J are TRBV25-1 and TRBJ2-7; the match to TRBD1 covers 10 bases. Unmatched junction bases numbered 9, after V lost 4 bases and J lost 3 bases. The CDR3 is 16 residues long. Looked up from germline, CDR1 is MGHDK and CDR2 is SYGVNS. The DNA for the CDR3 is TGTGCCAGCAGTGGCTTGGACAGGGGGACTTACTACGAGCAGTACTTC. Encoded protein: CASSGLDRGTYYEQYF.

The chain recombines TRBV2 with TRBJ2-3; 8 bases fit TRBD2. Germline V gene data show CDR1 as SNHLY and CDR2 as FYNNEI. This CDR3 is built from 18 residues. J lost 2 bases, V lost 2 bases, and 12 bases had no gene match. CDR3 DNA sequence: TGTGCCAGCAGTGAAAGATTACCAGCGGGGGATAACACAGATACGCAGTATTTT. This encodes CASSERLPAGDNTDTQYF.

CDR3 coding DNA: TGTGCCAGCAGTTACGCTAGCGGGACCTCCTACAATGAGCAGTTCTTC. Translated, it gives CASSYASGTSYNEQFF. This chain uses TRBV6-5 with TRBJ2-1; TRBD2 agrees at 9 bases. Trimming took 2 bases from V and 0 from J; bases not matched to a gene: 2. CDR3 length equals 16 residues. The germline CDR1 and CDR2 sequences are MNHEY and SVGAGI.

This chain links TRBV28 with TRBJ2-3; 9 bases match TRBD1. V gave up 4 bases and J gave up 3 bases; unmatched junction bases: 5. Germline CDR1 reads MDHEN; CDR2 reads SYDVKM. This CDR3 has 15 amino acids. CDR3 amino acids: CASSSGDRVTDTQYF. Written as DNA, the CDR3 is TGTGCCAGCAGTTCTGGGGACAGGGTAACAGATACGCAGTATTTT.

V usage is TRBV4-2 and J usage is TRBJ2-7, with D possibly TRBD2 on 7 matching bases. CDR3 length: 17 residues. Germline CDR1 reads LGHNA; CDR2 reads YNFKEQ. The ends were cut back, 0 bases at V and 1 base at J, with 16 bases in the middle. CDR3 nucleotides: TGTGCCAGCAGCCAAGAGGGGGGGCGGGAGCGGTCCTACGAGCAGTACTTC. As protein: CASSQEGGRERSYEQYF.

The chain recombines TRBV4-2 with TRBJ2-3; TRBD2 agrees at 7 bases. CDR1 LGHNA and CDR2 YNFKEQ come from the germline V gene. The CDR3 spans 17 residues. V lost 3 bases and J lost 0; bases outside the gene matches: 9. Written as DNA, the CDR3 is TGTGCCAGCAGCCATGTAGAAAGCGGGACTAGCACAGATACGCAGTATTTT. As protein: CASSHVESGTSTDTQYF.

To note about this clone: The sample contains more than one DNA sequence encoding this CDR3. The CDR3 region is CASRRVRDQETQYF. Here the CDR3 DNA reads TGTGCCAGCCGAAGAGTCAGGGACCAAGAGACCCAGTACTTC. The chain combines TRBV6-1 with TRBJ2-5; weak D call: TRBD1 (5 bases). CDR1 is MNHNS, CDR2 SASEGT, per germline. Trimming pared 8 bases from V and 0 bases from J, leaving 13 bases between. This CDR3 spans 14 amino acids.